This T cell receptor beta chain was recovered during a study of T cells in Graves' hyperthyroidism and ophthalmopathy. Findings and caveats of the study: The model's output predicted ophthalmopathy at a median of about 5.9 months prior to onset.

This clonotype was seen ten or more times. As yet, its antigen is unknown. Germline V gene sequence: CDR1 MNHEY, CDR2 SMNVEV (reference sequence). This CDR3 region has 13 residues. Trimming stripped 3 bases from V and 5 bases from J, with 10 bases between. Template material for amplifying TCR beta CDR3 regions consisted of RNA transcripts. Researchers ran a first-round RT-PCR on the TCR CDR3 using the HTBI primer set. TCRdb ran MiXCR on the multiplex PCR reads and lists one entry per CDR3 protein. The sample holds a few hundred thousand distinct CDR3 sequences; approximately 14% are singletons and the top ten take around 7.5%. Stable Graves' hyperthyroidism meant no ophthalmopathy progression within 18 months. Researchers barred patients who had uncontrolled infection, other autoimmune disease, pregnancy or lactation. Over 9 ml of fresh peripheral blood supplied the PBMCs.

The chain uses TRBV27 and TRBJ2-5; the D is unclear. The receptor comes from a woman in her thirties with Graves' hyperthyroidism. The sample comprised blood. DNA for the CDR3: TGTGCCAGCAGTTTCTTTGGGCAGGAGACCCAGTACTTC. Protein product: CASSFFGQETQYF.